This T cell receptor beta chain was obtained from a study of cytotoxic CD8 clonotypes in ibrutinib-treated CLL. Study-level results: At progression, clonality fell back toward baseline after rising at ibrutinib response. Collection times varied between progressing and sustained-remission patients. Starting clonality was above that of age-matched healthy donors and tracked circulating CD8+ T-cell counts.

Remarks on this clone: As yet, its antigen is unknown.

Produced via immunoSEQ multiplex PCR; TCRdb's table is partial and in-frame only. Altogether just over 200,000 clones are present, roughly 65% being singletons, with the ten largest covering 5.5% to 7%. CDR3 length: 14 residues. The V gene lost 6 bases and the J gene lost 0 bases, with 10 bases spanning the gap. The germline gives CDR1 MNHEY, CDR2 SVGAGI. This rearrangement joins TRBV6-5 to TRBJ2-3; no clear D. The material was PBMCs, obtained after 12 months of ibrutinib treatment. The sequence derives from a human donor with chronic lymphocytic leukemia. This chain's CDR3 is CASRGRYSTDTQYF. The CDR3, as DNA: TGTGCCAGCAGAGGACGGTATAGCACAGATACGCAGTATTTT.